The 21 T cell receptor beta chains below were found in one sample sequenced in a study of OX40 agonist ivuxolimab in advanced cancers. The table came from immunoSEQ multiplex PCR; TCRdb's copy has only in-frame clones and leaves some out. This table has around 100,000 clones, about 89% appearing once. The sequencing here drew on CD4+ or CD8+ T cells sorted from blood, taken in a trial of the OX40 agonist ivuxolimab. The receptors were gathered from an adult with an advanced solid tumor such as melanoma, head and neck, liver or kidney cancer.

V is TRBV7-3 and J is TRBJ2-1, with unresolved D. Germline values: CDR1 SGHTA, CDR2 FQGTGA. V was clipped by 5 bases and J by 0 bases, with 14 bases between them. This CDR3 is 16 amino acids long. CDR3 in amino acids: CASSRPEQPSYNEQFF. As DNA, the CDR3 is TGTGCCAGCAGCCGCCCGGAGCAACCCTCCTACAATGAGCAGTTCTTC.

The J gene is TRBJ2-7, the V gene TRBV1; TRBD1 reflects the table's D call only, with no check against the DNA. TRBV1 is deemed a pseudogene. The CDR3 has 14 amino acids. CDR3 nucleotides: TGCACCAGCAGCCAAGGACAGTGCTCCTACGAGCAGTACTTC. Translation: CTSSQGQCSYEQYF.

The chain couples TRBV9 to TRBJ2-3; D is unclear. V shed 0 bases and J shed 0 bases, with 8 bases lying between them. The CDR3 loop spans 15 amino acids. In germline, CDR1 is SGDLS, CDR2 YYNGEE. The CDR3 sequence: CASSVGSLSTDTQYF. CDR3 coding DNA: TGTGCCAGCAGCGTAGGCTCTCTTAGCACAGATACGCAGTATTTT.

The rearrangement links TRBV7-2 to TRBJ2-7; perhaps TRBD2 as D (6 bases). The CDR3 extends over 14 amino acids. V was pared by 5 bases and J by 4 bases, with 15 bases between. Germline V lookup: CDR1 SGHTA, CDR2 FQGNSA. The CDR3 sequence: CASSPGGVVYEQYF. Here the CDR3 DNA reads TGTGCCAGCAGCCCCGGCGGGGTAGTATACGAGCAGTACTTC.

To note about this clone: A junction boundary mismatches the germline segment, possibly from a read error. This rearrangement joins TRBV28 to TRBJ2-7, with 10 bases matching TRBD2. This CDR3 is built from 16 residues. Germline values: CDR1 MDHEN, CDR2 SYDVKM. CDR3 in DNA: TGTGCCAGCAGTCAGACTAGCGGGCTAACTGCCTACGAGCGGTACTTC. It is translated as CASSQTSGLTAYERYF.

The rearrangement links TRBV29-1 to TRBJ1-1; D gene uncertain. V was clipped by 5 bases and J by 4 bases, with 17 bases between them. The CDR3 consists of 14 residues. Germline V CDR1 and CDR2: SQVTM, ANQGSEA. CDR3 sequence reads: CSVTMSLVPTEAFF. CDR3 bases: TGCAGCGTTACTATGTCCCTCGTTCCCACTGAAGCTTTCTTT.

This chain uses TRBV6-6 with TRBJ2-3; D remains unclear. Trimming took 2 bases from V and 6 from J, leaving 9 bases between them. There are 13 residues in the CDR3. Germline CDR1 MNHNY, CDR2 SVGAGI (reference sequence). This CDR3 reads CASSYDTSDTQYF. The CDR3 DNA sequence: TGTGCCAGCAGTTACGACACCTCGGATACGCAGTATTTT.

The J gene is TRBJ2-2, the V gene TRBV6-1; weak D call: TRBD1 (6 bases). V was pared by 5 bases and J by 4 bases, with 8 bases between. This CDR3 comprises 13 residues. Germline CDR1 MNHNS, CDR2 SASEGT. The CDR3 bases are TGTGCCAGCAGTAAACAGGGCACCGGGGAGCTGTTTTTT. This translates into CASSKQGTGELFF.

The J gene is TRBJ1-2, the V gene TRBV2, with 9 bases lining up with TRBD1. Germline lookup yields CDR1 SNHLY and CDR2 FYNNEI. The CDR3 runs to 15 residues. V lost 6 bases, J lost 4 bases, and 9 bases stayed unmatched. CDR3 residues: CASRPDRGTGYGYTF. The CDR3 nucleotides are TGTGCCAGCAGGCCAGACAGGGGGACAGGCTATGGCTACACCTTC.

The V gene is TRBV5-1, the J gene TRBJ2-7, with 9 nucleotides matching TRBD1. V was pared by 2 bases and J by 1 base, with 4 bases of the junction left unmatched. This CDR3 comprises 15 residues. CDR1 is SGHRS, CDR2 YFSETQ, per germline. The CDR3, as DNA: TGCGCCAGCAGCTTAACAGGGGGCAGATCCTACGAGCAGTACTTC. Its protein product is CASSLTGGRSYEQYF.

The chain links TRBV28 to TRBJ1-5; weak D call: TRBD1 (5 bases). The CDR3 has 15 residues. The V and J ends lost 3 bases and 1 base respectively, with 10 bases between them. Germline-derived CDR1 and CDR2 are MDHEN and SYDVKM. This CDR3 is CASSFGRVSNQPQHF. CDR3 in DNA: TGTGCCAGCAGTTTTGGCAGGGTAAGCAATCAGCCCCAGCATTTT.

The chain has TRBV7-3 and TRBJ2-2; D is uncertain. CDR3 size: 14 residues. V lost 4 bases to trimming and J lost 0 bases, with 6 bases between them. From germline, CDR1 is SGHTA and CDR2 FQGTGA. The CDR3 nucleotides read TGTGCCAGCAGCTCTACACCGAACACCGGGGAGCTGTTTTTT. This sequence encodes CASSSTPNTGELFF.

The rearrangement joins TRBV5-1 to TRBJ1-4; 8 bases are a match to TRBD1. This CDR3 has 15 residues. Germline lookup yields CDR1 SGHRS and CDR2 YFSETQ. Trimming removed 0 bases from V and 10 bases from J; junction bases left unmatched: 8. Here the CDR3 reads CASSLADRGEGKLFF. In nucleotides, the CDR3 is TGCGCCAGCAGCTTGGCCGACAGGGGAGAAGGAAAACTGTTTTTT.

The gene calls are TRBV18 and TRBJ1-5; TRBD1 matches 8 bases. The germline gives CDR1 KGHSH, CDR2 LQKENI. V lost 6 bases to trimming and J lost 3 bases; unmatched junction nucleotides: 4. This CDR3 comprises 14 residues. CDR3 nucleotides: TGTGCCAGCTCTCAGGGGGCTTTCAATCAGCCCCAGCATTTT. It is translated as CASSQGAFNQPQHF.

The V gene is TRBV28, the J gene TRBJ2-1, with D perhaps TRBD2 (6 bases). Per germline, CDR1 MDHEN and CDR2 SYDVKM. The CDR3 is 16 amino acids. Trimming stripped 3 bases from V and 0 bases from J, with 12 bases between. CDR3 in DNA: TGTGCCAGCAGTTTCGGGGGATCTACCTCCTACAATGAGCAGTTCTTC. It codes for CASSFGGSTSYNEQFF.

This chain connects TRBV14 to TRBJ2-7; D possibly corresponds to TRBD2 (7 bases). The CDR3 runs to 15 residues. The V end was cut by 4 bases, the J end by 3 bases, with 16 bases between. Per the germline V gene, CDR1 is SGHDN and CDR2 is FVKESK. CDR3 amino acids: CASSPLGGRLYEQYF. The CDR3 nucleotides read TGTGCCAGCAGCCCCCTCGGGGGGCGGCTCTACGAGCAGTACTTC.

V usage is TRBV11-2 and J usage is TRBJ1-6; D is unclear. The CDR3 contains 16 residues. Germline CDR1 is SGHAT and CDR2 is FQNNGV. V dropped 1 base and J dropped 0 bases, with 7 bases sitting between them. The CDR3 bases are TGTGCCAGCAGCTTAGGGCGTAGCTCCTATAATTCACCCCTCCACTTT. This codes for CASSLGRSSYNSPLHF.

For the CDR3, the DNA is TGTGCCAGCAAATTAGGGGGCGGGTACCAAGAGACCCAGTACTTC. The encoded protein is CASKLGGGYQETQYF. The chain joins TRBV7-6 to TRBJ2-5; TRBD1 aligns across 7 bases. Trimming took 7 bases from V and 0 from J; bases not matched to a gene: 8. Germline loops: CDR1 SGHVS, CDR2 FNYEAQ. The CDR3 spans 15 residues.

The CDR3 nucleotides read TGCAGCGGGGGGAACACCGGGGAGCTGTTTTTT. It encodes CSGGNTGELFF. V is TRBV29-1 and J is TRBJ2-2; no clear D. V lost 7 bases and J 1 base, leaving 4 bases between the germline ends. CDR3 size: 11 residues. Germline V lookup: CDR1 SQVTM, CDR2 ANQGSEA.

This clone was detected only once. This chain connects TRBV20-1 to TRBJ2-1, with D hard to call. CDR3 length: 11 amino acids. Looked up from germline, CDR1 is DFQATT and CDR2 is SNEGSKA (reference sequence). V was shortened by 0 bases and J by 15 bases, with 12 bases between the two germline ends. CDR3 sequence (DNA): TGCAGTGCTAGAGACCTGACCGTTCCGTTCTTC. It specifies CSARDLTVPFF.

V gene TRBV5-1 combines with J gene TRBJ1-2; TRBD1 agrees at 7 bases. After removal of 3 bases from V and 2 bases from J, the junction contained 4 bases not matched to a gene. The CDR3 contains 14 residues. Germline values: CDR1 SGHRS, CDR2 YFSETQ. The CDR3, as DNA: TGCGCCAGCAGCTCCCTACAGGGGAACTATGGCTACACCTTC. Translation: CASSSLQGNYGYTF.